Listed here is a single T cell receptor (beta chain). What it recognizes is unknown. The sample belongs to a study of PD-1 blockade in classical Hodgkin lymphoma. At the level of the study: Administration of nivolumab to patients was at 3 mg/kg intravenously every 2 weeks.

Broader study findings: Baseline diversity was lower in partial responders and progressors than complete responders. Baseline TCR diversity was reportedly lower in newly diagnosed patients than healthy donors. TCR diversity in CD4+, not CD8+, cells rose significantly by C4D1.

Sequencing was performed with immunoSEQ multiplex PCR; in TCRdb, only in-frame clones are kept and a portion is missing. The sample holds about 6,900 clones; about 86% are singletons and the top ten take 42%. With V trimmed by 4 bases and J by 3 bases, 6 bases remained unmatched. Germline lookup yields CDR1 SGHRS and CDR2 YFSETQ. This CDR3 is 14 amino acids long. Time point here: cycle 4 day 1 (C4D1), after five to seven weeks of nivolumab. Patients all relapsed after autologous stem cell transplantation, and there was variation in brentuximab vedotin exposure. This sequence was found in a human donor with classical Hodgkin lymphoma. Source: peripheral blood mononuclear cells (PBMCs), taken before the fourth cycle of nivolumab. The genes are TRBV5-1 and TRBJ1-1, with 7 bases matching TRBD1. The CDR3 here is CASSHRGRDTEAFF. The CDR3 DNA is TGCGCCAGCAGCCACAGGGGCAGGGACACTGAAGCTTTCTTT.